This is a list of T cell receptor beta chains from one sample in a study of blood T cell repertoires in COVID-19. The assay was immunoSEQ multiplex PCR, and TCRdb's table has in-frame clones only and misses some. This sample has some 130,000 clones, with around three quarters found just once. Sequences were obtained from peripheral blood. These receptors were collected from a human donor in a cohort sampled during active COVID-19. CDR3s include the opening cysteine and the closing phenylalanine or tryptophan. The order of the fields is J gene, clone size, V gene, D gene, CDR3 protein, CDR3 DNA. The D gene is left open where the match is weak. Only some rows state a clone size, as once, few, many or a class for expanded clones.

>TRBJ1-6|.|TRBV21-1|.
CASSGASFEVGQGYNSPLHF
TGTGCCAGCAGCGGGGCAAGTTTCGAAGTGGGACAAGGCTATAATTCACCCCTCCACTTT
>TRBJ1-1|.|TRBV11-2|.
CASSPWGGGLMNTEAFF
TGTGCCAGCAGCCCTTGGGGGGGAGGTCTCATGAACACTGAAGCTTTCTTT
>TRBJ2-5|once|TRBV5-1|TRBD1
CASSVRQGSGSQYF
TGCGCCAGCAGCGTCCGACAGGGGTCCGGGTCCCAGTACTTC
>TRBJ1-2|few|TRBV7-9|.
CASSNWGRSLNYGYTF
TGTGCCAGCAGCAATTGGGGCAGGAGCCTTAACTATGGCTACACCTTC
>TRBJ1-4|once|TRBV4-1|.
CASSYLEGVEKLFF
TGCGCCAGCAGCTACCTTGAGGGAGTTGAAAAACTGTTTTTT
>TRBJ1-2|few|TRBV5-5|.
CASSLGGARANYGYTF
TGTGCCAGCAGCTTGGGGGGTGCCAGGGCTAACTATGGCTACACCTTC
>TRBJ1-5|.|TRBV19|.
CASSTGQGTNQPQHF
TGTGCCAGTAGTACCGGGCAGGGGACGAATCAGCCCCAGCATTTT
>TRBJ2-5|once|TRBV3-1/TRBV3-2|.
CASSQGGGPTGYGSEVSQYF
TGTGCCAGCAGCCAAGGTGGAGGACCAACAGGGTATGGTTCCGAGGTCAGCCAGTACTTC
>TRBJ2-2|few|TRBV9|TRBD1
CASSASGTVNTGELFF
TGTGCCAGCAGCGCCTCCGGGACAGTTAACACCGGGGAGCTGTTTTTT
>TRBJ2-7|.|TRBV28|TRBD2
CASWLAGGYEQYF
TGTGCCAGTTGGCTAGCGGGGGGCTACGAGCAGTACTTC
>TRBJ1-1|.|TRBV11-2|TRBD1
CASSFQGDLGTEAFF
TGTGCCAGCAGCTTCCAGGGGGATTTGGGAACTGAAGCTTTCTTT
>TRBJ1-2|.|TRBV5-1|TRBD1
CASSFGQGGRYGYTF
TGCGCCAGCAGCTTCGGACAGGGAGGGAGGTATGGCTACACCTTC
>TRBJ2-1|few|TRBV5-5|TRBD2
CASSFLAGSYNEQFF
TGTGCCAGCAGCTTTTTAGCGGGGTCCTACAATGAGCAGTTCTTC
>TRBJ2-7|.|TRBV5-4|.
CASSLGGRDSYEQYF
TGTGCCAGCAGCTTGGGCGGCAGGGACTCCTACGAGCAGTACTTC
>TRBJ1-5|.|TRBV6-4|TRBD1
CASSDPSGGYQPQHF
TGTGCCAGCAGTGACCCGTCAGGGGGCTATCAGCCCCAGCATTTT
>TRBJ2-1|.|TRBV7-8|.
CASSFSGRGGAWNEQFF
TGTGCCAGCAGCTTTTCCGGAAGGGGGGGGGCCTGGAATGAGCAGTTCTTC
>TRBJ1-2|.|TRBV5-4|TRBD1
CASSSKTWTGATGYTF
TGTGCCAGCAGCTCCAAAACATGGACAGGGGCGACGGGCTACACCTTC
>TRBJ2-7|.|TRBV5-1|TRBD1
CASSLEDRGTDEQYF
TGCGCCAGCAGCTTGGAGGACAGGGGAACGGACGAGCAGTACTTC
>TRBJ2-7|.|TRBV5-1|.
CASSPWRWGEIYEQYF
TGCGCCAGCAGCCCATGGAGGTGGGGGGAAATCTACGAGCAGTACTTC
>TRBJ2-7|once|TRBV6-5|.
CASRADKSYEQYF
TGTGCCAGCAGGGCGGACAAATCCTACGAGCAGTACTTC
>TRBJ1-5|few|TRBV24-1|.
CATSDERLQGNNQPQHF
TGTGCCACCAGTGACGAACGCCTACAGGGCAACAATCAGCCCCAGCATTTT
>TRBJ2-6|.|TRBV5-1|.
CASSSTTGISGANVLTF
TGCGCCAGCAGCTCTACGACAGGCATTTCTGGGGCCAACGTCCTGACTTTC
>TRBJ1-1|few|TRBV18|.
CASSPTRGTEAFF
TGTGCCAGCTCACCCACCCGGGGGACTGAAGCTTTCTTT
>TRBJ2-7|.|TRBV23-1|.
CARNPSIGRQYF
TGCGCCAGAAACCCTAGTATTGGCCGGCAGTACTTC
>TRBJ2-1|.|TRBV10-3|.
CAISERGNEQFF
TGTGCCATCAGTGAAAGGGGGAATGAGCAGTTCTTC
>TRBJ2-7|.|TRBV9|.
CASSGGQSYEQYF
TGTGCCAGCAGCGGGGGCCAATCCTACGAGCAGTACTTC
>TRBJ1-4|once|TRBV28|.
CASSPSGASNTFRIF
TGTGCCAGCAGTCCCTCTGGGGCCTCCAATACCTTTAGGATTTTT
>TRBJ1-2|.|TRBV28|TRBD1
CASSPSDRDGYGYTF
TGTGCCAGCAGTCCTTCGGACAGGGATGGCTATGGCTACACCTTC
>TRBJ1-6|.|TRBV2|TRBD1
CASRATGANNSPLHF
TGTGCCAGCAGGGCGACAGGGGCCAATAATTCACCCCTCCACTTT
>TRBJ2-6|once|TRBV19|TRBD1
CASSIGYRGRSGANVLTF
TGTGCCAGTAGTATCGGTTACAGGGGCCGCTCTGGGGCCAACGTCCTGACTTTC
>TRBJ1-3|.|TRBV9|.
CASSVAGAGNTIYF
TGTGCCAGCAGCGTAGCCGGTGCTGGAAACACCATATATTTT
>TRBJ2-5|.|TRBV11-2|TRBD2
CASSFSLAGGRQETQYF
TGTGCCAGCAGCTTCTCACTAGCGGGGGGGCGGCAAGAGACCCAGTACTTC
>TRBJ2-7|.|TRBV6-2/TRBV6-3|.
CASSSPDSPYEQYF
TGTGCCAGCAGTTCTCCCGACAGTCCCTACGAGCAGTACTTC
>TRBJ2-4|.|TRBV21-1|.
CASPPPGEGNIQYF
TGTGCCAGCCCACCCCCAGGGGAGGGAAACATTCAGTACTTC
>TRBJ1-2|many|TRBV28|.
CASCAPGLLAGSWGYTF
TGTGCCAGCTGTGCGCCGGGACTGCTGGCAGGGAGTTGGGGCTACACCTTC
>TRBJ2-7|.|TRBV6-6|TRBD2
CASSYSLAGDYEQYF
TGTGCCAGCAGTTATTCACTAGCGGGGGACTACGAGCAGTACTTC